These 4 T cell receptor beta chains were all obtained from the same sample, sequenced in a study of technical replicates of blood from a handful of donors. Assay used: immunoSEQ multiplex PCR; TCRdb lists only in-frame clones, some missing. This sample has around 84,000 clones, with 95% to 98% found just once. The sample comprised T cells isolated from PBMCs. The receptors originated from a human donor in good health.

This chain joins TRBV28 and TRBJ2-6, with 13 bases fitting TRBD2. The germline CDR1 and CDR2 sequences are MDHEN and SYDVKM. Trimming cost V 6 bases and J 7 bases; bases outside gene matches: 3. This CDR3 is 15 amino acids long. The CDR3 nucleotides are TGTGCCAGCAGGCGGGGACTAGCGGGAGCCAACGTCCTGACTTTC. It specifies CASRRGLAGANVLTF.

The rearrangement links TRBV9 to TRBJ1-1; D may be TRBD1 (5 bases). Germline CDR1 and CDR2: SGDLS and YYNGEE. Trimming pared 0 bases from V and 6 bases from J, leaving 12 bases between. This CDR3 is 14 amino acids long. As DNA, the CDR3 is TGTGCCAGCAGCGTAGGGGGAGGGACCCCTGAAGCTTTCTTT. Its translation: CASSVGGGTPEAFF. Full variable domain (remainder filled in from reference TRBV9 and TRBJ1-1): DSGVTQTPKHLITATGQRVTLRCSPRSGDLSVYWYQQSLDQGLQFLIQYYNGEERAKGNILERFSAQQFPDLHSELNLSSLELGDSALYFCASSVGGGTPEAFFGQGTRLTVV.

In nucleotides, the CDR3 is TGTGCCAGCAGCCAAGGGTACGGGGGATCCACTGAAGCTTTCTTT. It encodes CASSQGYGGSTEAFF. The chain uses TRBV4-2 and TRBJ1-1, with D perhaps matching TRBD1 (5 bases). Germline V lookup: CDR1 LGHNA, CDR2 YNFKEQ. The length of the CDR3 is 15 residues. V was cut by 1 base and J by 4 bases, with 13 bases left in between.

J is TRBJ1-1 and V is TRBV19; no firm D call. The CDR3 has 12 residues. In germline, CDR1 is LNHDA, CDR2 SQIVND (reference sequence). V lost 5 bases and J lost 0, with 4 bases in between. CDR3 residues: CASSLLNTEAFF. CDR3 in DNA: TGTGCCAGTAGTCTTTTGAACACTGAAGCTTTCTTT. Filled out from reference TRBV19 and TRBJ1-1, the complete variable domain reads DGGITQSPKYLFRKEGQNVTLSCEQNLNHDAMYWYRQDPGQGLRLIYYSQIVNDFQKGDIAEGYSVSREKKESFPLTVTSAQKNPTAFYLCASSLLNTEAFFGQGTRLTVV.